Following are 19 T cell receptor beta chains from one sample sequenced in a study of T cells in Graves' hyperthyroidism and ophthalmopathy. TCR beta CDR3 sequences were amplified from RNA transcripts. The HTBI primer set drove a first-round RT-PCR of the TCR CDR3. A single record per CDR3 protein comes from TCRdb applying MiXCR to the multiplex PCR reads. Altogether a few hundred thousand distinct CDR3 sequences are present, about 46% being singletons, with the ten largest covering about 40%. Input material: peripheral blood or thyroid tissue (not recorded which). These receptors originate from an adult woman with Graves' disease, either hyperthyroidism or ophthalmopathy (not recorded which).

This clonotype occurred a few times. The rearrangement joins TRBV10-3 to TRBJ2-7; a possible D gene is TRBD1 (6 bases). The CDR3 consists of 10 residues. The ends were cut back, 10 bases at V and 7 bases at J, with 11 bases in the middle. Germline CDR1 is ENHRY and CDR2 is SYGVKD. CDR3 in DNA: TGTGCCACAGGGGATGGGGAGCAGTACTTC. Amino acids: CATGDGEQYF.

Remarks on this clonotype: A much larger clone is a single base away; this may be a read error. The chain employs TRBV7-2 and TRBJ2-7; D gene unclear. CDR3 length: 12 amino acids. V lost 1 base to trimming and J lost 2 bases, with 3 bases between them. Germline V gene data show CDR1 as SGHTA and CDR2 as FQGNSA. The CDR3 reads CASSLVTYEQYF. The CDR3 coding sequence is TGTGCCAGCAGCTTAGTTACCTACGAGCAGTACTTC.

This clonotype was seen ten or more times. V and J are TRBV20-1 and TRBJ2-7; 7 bases match TRBD2. CDR3 length: 12 amino acids. Trimming took 3 bases from V and 3 from J; bases not matched to a gene: 2. The germline CDR1 and CDR2 sequences are DFQATT and SNEGSKA (reference sequence). This chain's CDR3 is CSARGRGYEQYF. Written as DNA, the CDR3 is TGCAGTGCTAGGGGGAGGGGCTACGAGCAGTACTTC.

V usage is TRBV12-3 or TRBV12-4 and J usage is TRBJ1-5, with 8 positions matching TRBD1. CDR3 size: 13 residues. The V gene end was trimmed by 5 bases and the J gene end by 7 bases; junction bases not matched to a gene: 4. This CDR3 reads CASSAGGGQPQHF. DNA for the CDR3: TGTGCCAGCAGTGCAGGGGGCGGCCAGCCCCAGCATTTT.

This clonotype was found many times. V and J are TRBV6-5 and TRBJ2-2, with D maybe TRBD1 (6 bases). Trimming removed 6 bases from V and 7 bases from J, with 12 bases in between. The CDR3 extends over 13 amino acids. Looked up from germline, CDR1 is MNHEY and CDR2 is SVGAGI. This CDR3 is CASRKQGHGELFF. In DNA, the CDR3 is TGTGCCAGCAGAAAACAGGGACACGGGGAGCTGTTTTTT.

This CDR3 reads CASSSRGRLNTEAFF. CDR3 DNA sequence: TGTGCCAGCAGCTCACGGGGCCGTTTGAACACTGAAGCTTTCTTT. The chain recombines TRBV6-2 or TRBV6-3 with TRBJ1-1, with D tentatively TRBD1 (5 bases). The germline CDR1 and CDR2 sequences are MNHEY and SVGEGT. Trimming stripped 6 bases from V and 0 bases from J, with 14 bases between. The CDR3 totals 15 residues.

This clonotype has a handful of counts. Since a much larger clone is just one base distant, this may be a read error. This chain joins TRBV19 and TRBJ2-2, with a weak D call TRBD2 (6 bases). This CDR3 has 16 amino acids. CDR1 LNHDA and CDR2 SQIVND come from the germline V gene (reference sequence). The CDR3 region is CASSHTGTLTGRELLF. In nucleotides, the CDR3 is TGTGCCAGTAGTCATACCGGGACCTTGACGGGCCGGGAGCTGCTTTTT.

The chain employs TRBV4-1 and TRBJ2-5; 8 bases align to TRBD1. The germline CDR1 and CDR2 sequences are MGHRA and YSYEKL. The length of the CDR3 is 15 residues. V lost 5 bases and J lost 5; bases outside the gene matches: 10. The CDR3 DNA reads TGCGCCAGCAGCTACGGTTCAGGGGGCCGGGAGACCCAGTACTTC. Protein product: CASSYGSGGRETQYF.

In its sample, this clonotype was seen many times. J is TRBJ1-5 and V is TRBV19, with unresolved D. The germline V gene has CDR1 LNHDA and CDR2 SQIVND (reference sequence). The CDR3 has 15 amino acids. Trimming pared 1 base from V and 3 bases from J, leaving 10 bases between. The CDR3 loop reads CASSIVTEANQPQHF. The CDR3, as DNA: TGTGCCAGTAGTATAGTCACAGAAGCCAATCAGCCCCAGCATTTT.

This clonotype was detected a few times. Being one base from a much bigger clone, this may be a read error. The CDR3 DNA sequence: TGCGGTGCCGAGAAGGGGGCGCCGGACACTGAAGCTTTCTTT. Residues: CGAEKGAPDTEAFF. This chain connects TRBV20-1 to TRBJ1-1; 7 bases match TRBD1. Germline V lookup: CDR1 DFQATT, CDR2 SNEGSKA (reference sequence). The CDR3 covers 14 residues.

V is TRBV7-9 and J is TRBJ2-1, with TRBD1 matching over 7 bases. V was clipped by 1 base and J by 2 bases; unmatched bases: 2. Germline V gives CDR1 SEHNR, CDR2 FQNEAQ (reference sequence). CDR3 length: 15 residues. The chain's CDR3 is CASSLGQGPYNEQFF. The CDR3 DNA sequence: TGTGCCAGCAGCTTAGGACAGGGACCCTACAATGAGCAGTTCTTC. Complete variable domain (other parts from reference TRBV7-9 and TRBJ2-1): DTGVSQNPRHKITKRGQNVTFRCDPISEHNRLYWYRQTLGQGPEFLTYFQNEAQLEKSRLLSDRFSAERPKGSFSTLEIQRTEQGDSAMYLCASSLGQGPYNEQFFGPGTRLTVL.

This clonotype was observed at least ten times. The chain is built from TRBV7-9 and TRBJ1-2; 7 nucleotides align to TRBD1. The CDR3 is 15 residues long. V shed 5 bases, J shed 2 bases, and the junction held 8 bases outside the gene matches. The germline gives CDR1 SEHNR, CDR2 FQNEAQ (reference sequence). CDR3 DNA: TGTGCCAGCAGCGTCTGGGACAGTCAAAACTATGGCTACACCTTC. It yields the protein CASSVWDSQNYGYTF.

This clonotype was observed at least ten times. The chain has TRBV11-2 and TRBJ2-6; 8 bases fit TRBD1. The CDR3 totals 16 residues. The V and J ends lost 1 base and 4 bases, in that order; junction bases with no gene match: 3. Looked up from germline, CDR1 is SGHAT and CDR2 is FQNNGV. The CDR3 DNA reads TGTGCCAGCAGCTTAGTCAGGGGGCGAGGGGCCAACGTCCTGACTTTC. Encoded protein: CASSLVRGRGANVLTF.

Notes on this clonotype: A much larger clone differs from this one at a single base, so this may be a read error. The V gene is TRBV5-1, the J gene TRBJ1-2; 8 positions agree with TRBD1. The V gene's germline CDR1 is SGHRS and CDR2 YFSETQ. The CDR3 spans 16 residues. The CDR3 coding sequence is TGCGCCAGCTCCGGAGAAGGGACAGGAGGACTCTATGGCAACACCTTC. This encodes CASSGEGTGGLYGNTF.

This clonotype appeared once. J is TRBJ1-5 and V is TRBV19, with 7 positions matching TRBD1. Unmatched junction bases numbered 6, after V lost 8 bases and J lost 5 bases. The CDR3 runs 13 residues. CDR1 LNHDA and CDR2 SQIVND come from the germline V gene (reference sequence). CDR3 nucleotides: TGTGCCAGTGTTACAGGGGCATATCAGCCCCAGCATTTT. It is translated as CASVTGAYQPQHF.

The CDR3 is CSVPRGTGTEAFF. CDR3 DNA: TGCAGCGTTCCAAGGGGGACGGGCACTGAAGCTTTCTTT. This chain links TRBV29-1 with TRBJ1-1, with D possibly matching TRBD1 (6 bases). Trimming took off 5 bases at V and 4 bases at J, with 14 bases between the two ends. Germline V gene data show CDR1 as SQVTM and CDR2 as ANQGSEA. This CDR3 spans 13 amino acids.

Only a few counts were recorded for this clonotype. The rearrangement uses TRBV29-1 and TRBJ1-5; 7 bases align to TRBD1. Germline CDR1 reads SQVTM; CDR2 reads ANQGSEA. V shed 6 bases and J 7 bases; nucleotides not matched to a gene: 9. The CDR3 covers 13 residues. The chain's CDR3 is CSVRTGVGQPQHF. CDR3 bases: TGCAGCGTCCGCACAGGGGTAGGACAGCCCCAGCATTTT.

The chain recombines TRBV10-3 with TRBJ2-1; 12 positions agree with TRBD2. The length of the CDR3 is 13 residues. Germline V lookup: CDR1 ENHRY, CDR2 SYGVKD. V shed 11 bases, J shed 9 bases, and the junction held 8 bases outside the gene matches. In nucleotides, the CDR3 is TGTGCCGTCCTGACTAGCGGGAGTTTTGAGCAGTTCTTC. Encoded protein: CAVLTSGSFEQFF.

About this clonotype itself: An end of the junction does not agree with germline; a read error may underlie this. This chain joins TRBV2 and TRBJ2-5; no reliable D call. The CDR3 is 10 amino acids. CDR1 SNHLY and CDR2 FYNNEI come from the germline V gene. The CDR3 DNA is TGTGCCAGCAGGGATCAGACCCAGCACTTC. Its protein product is CASRDQTQHF.